The 3 T cell receptor beta chains in this list originate from one sample, sequenced in a study of blood T cell repertoires in COVID-19. Clones were read by immunoSEQ multiplex PCR, and TCRdb kept only the in-frame ones, dropping some. Of 300,000 or so clones listed, around 85% are singletons. Sequences were obtained from PBMCs or T cells enriched from blood (not recorded which). Receptors were obtained from a woman between 40 and 50 years old with acute COVID-19.

J is TRBJ2-3 and V is TRBV2, with 9 bases lining up with TRBD2. CDR3 length: 14 residues. The junction had 7 bases not matched to a gene; V was cut back by 9 bases and J by 3 bases. CDR1 SNHLY and CDR2 FYNNEI come from the germline V gene. CDR3 bases: TGTGCCAGGGATAGCGGGAGTGAGACAGATACGCAGTATTTT. Its translation: CARDSGSETDTQYF.

The V gene is TRBV12-2, the J gene TRBJ1-1; the D call TRBD1 from the table was never checked on the DNA. TRBV12-2 is labeled a pseudogene. CDR3 length: 16 amino acids. The CDR3 DNA reads as TGTGCAAGTCGCTTAGATGTGGGCCCAGAGTGCACTGAAGCTTTCTTT. Amino acid sequence: CASRLDVGPECTEAFF.

This sequence joins TRBV11-2 and TRBJ1-1; weak D call: TRBD1 (6 bases). Germline values: CDR1 SGHAT, CDR2 FQNNGV. The germline V and J ends were trimmed by 5 bases and 5 bases, with 15 bases remaining between them. The CDR3 is made up of 14 amino acids. For the CDR3, the DNA is TGTGCCAGCAGCCTAATGGAGAGGGGGACTGAAGCTTTCTTT. Residues: CASSLMERGTEAFF.